This TCR beta chain was captured by sequencing in a study of T-cell memory formation after mild COVID-19. In germline, CDR1 is SGHTA, CDR2 FQGTGA. V lost 1 base and J 7 bases, leaving 6 bases between the germline ends. The CDR3 totals 12 residues. TCRdb reprocessed the 5' RACE reads with MiXCR, giving one entry per CDR3 protein. Of around 200,000 distinct CDR3 sequences listed, 9.5% to 10% were seen once; the top ten hold around 3.3%. This clonotype was counted ten times or more. The specimen sequenced was PBMCs or a T cell subset sorted from them (not recorded which). This rearrangement joins TRBV7-3 to TRBJ2-3; D tentatively fits TRBD1 or TRBD2 (5 bases each). The sequence derives from a man younger than 35 who had mild COVID-19 (a few samples of this study predate the infection). Cell type and time point are not known. The CDR3 region has the DNA TGTGCCAGCAGCTTAAGGGGGAATACGCAGTATTTT. Protein: CASSLRGNTQYF. The full variable domain, with the rest looked up from reference TRBV7-3 and TRBJ2-3, is GAGVSQTPSNKVTEKGKYVELRCDPISGHTALYWYRQSLGQGPEFLIYFQGTGAADDSGLPNDRFFAVRPEGSVSTLKIQRTERGDSAVYLCASSLRGNTQYFGPGTRLTVL.